The 25 T cell receptor beta chains given below trace back to one sample, sequenced in a study of blood T cells in healthy people across ages. A J-beta primer mix and a sample-barcoded 5' primer were used in a second PCR of roughly 7 to 12 cycles. MiXCR, run by TCRdb on the 5' RACE reads, gives a single entry per CDR3 protein. The sample lists approximately 960,000 distinct CDR3 sequences; about 27% were seen once. The data also belong to a second study, concerning T cells of mothers and their children.

Sequenced material: blood. The receptors derive from a woman aged 35 to 49 in good health.

The table lists this clonotype with a few counts. V and J are TRBV6-6 and TRBJ2-5; TRBD2 matches 13 bases. This CDR3 has 16 amino acids. Germline V CDR1 and CDR2: MNHNY, SVGAGI (reference sequence). V shed 7 bases and J 3 bases; nucleotides not matched to a gene: 8. CDR3 protein: CASKFPGLAGEETQYF. CDR3 DNA: TGTGCCAGCAAGTTTCCAGGACTAGCGGGGGAAGAGACCCAGTACTTC.

A remark on this clonotype: This sequence may be a read error, since a much larger clone differs from it by one base. This chain links TRBV28 with TRBJ2-7, with 8 bases that match TRBD1. Per germline, CDR1 MDHEN and CDR2 SYDVKM. With 3 bases clipped from V and 2 bases from J, the junction kept 3 bases outside the gene matches. The CDR3 is made up of 14 amino acids. The CDR3 nucleotides are TGTGCCAGCAGTTTCAGGGGGCCCCCCTACGAGCAGTACGTC. Its protein product is CASSFRGPPYEQYV.

The table lists this clonotype with a few counts. The chain employs TRBV20-1 and TRBJ1-5; D is possibly TRBD1 (6 bases). Trimming cost V 6 bases and J 4 bases, with 25 bases left between them. In germline, CDR1 is DFQATT, CDR2 SNEGSKA (reference sequence). CDR3 length: 17 residues. The CDR3 DNA reads as TGCAGTGCGGGAGTCCAGGGCGGCAGGGGAGGTAATCAGCCCCAGCATTTT. It yields the protein CSAGVQGGRGGNQPQHF.

The gene calls are TRBV7-3 and TRBJ2-5, with 8 bases identical to TRBD1. The CDR3 extends over 15 amino acids. The V segment lost 1 base and the J segment 11 bases; nucleotides outside the gene matches: 12. Looked up from germline, CDR1 is SGHTA and CDR2 is FQGTGA. The CDR3 sequence is CASSLNPQGASEQYF. The CDR3 DNA reads TGTGCCAGCAGCTTAAATCCTCAGGGGGCGAGTGAGCAGTACTTC.

The sample holds a few counts of this clonotype. This chain joins TRBV7-9 and TRBJ1-2; D remains ambiguous. Trimming shortened V by 1 base and J by 8 bases, and 17 bases separated the two germline ends. Germline V CDR1 and CDR2: SEHNR, FQNEAQ (reference sequence). The CDR3 length is 15 residues. The CDR3 spells CASSLEGRPFEGYTF. CDR3 sequence (DNA): TGTGCCAGCAGCTTAGAAGGGCGGCCTTTCGAGGGCTACACCTTC.

This sequence joins TRBV24-1 and TRBJ2-1; 8 bases fit TRBD2. The length of the CDR3 is 16 residues. Trimming cost V 3 bases and J 3 bases; bases outside gene matches: 6. Germline CDR1 reads KGHDR; CDR2 reads SFDVKD. The CDR3 coding sequence is TGTGCCACCAGTGATGGCGGGGGGCTCTACTACAATGAGCAGTTCTTC. Residues: CATSDGGGLYYNEQFF.

This clonotype showed up just once. A read error may explain this, as a much larger clone is one base away. The genes are TRBV9 and TRBJ2-5; D may be TRBD2 (5 bases). The DNA end favors TRBJ2-7, so the J call may be wrong. The germline CDR1 and CDR2 sequences are SGDLS and YYNGEE. This CDR3 region has 15 residues. As DNA, the CDR3 is TGTGCCAGCAGCGCTTCCGGGATAGGGAGAAGCGAGCAGTACTTC. It encodes CASSASGIGRSEQYF.

This clonotype has only a few counts. Being one base from a much bigger clone, this may be a read error. The chain carries TRBV7-9 and TRBJ2-7; no clear D gene. CDR1 and CDR2 (germline): SEHNR, FQNEAQ (reference sequence). The CDR3 consists of 14 residues. Written as DNA, the CDR3 is TGTGCCGGCAGCTCTGTGCTGGGAACCTACGAGCAGTACTTC. Protein: CAGSSVLGTYEQYF.

This clonotype turned up a few times. A much larger clone differs by one base, so this may be a read error. V is TRBV29-1 and J is TRBJ1-4; D remains ambiguous. CDR3 length: 12 residues. Germline lookup yields CDR1 SQVTM and CDR2 ANQGSEA. CDR3 DNA: TGCAGCGTTGAAGTCCGCGGGGAAAAACGGTTTTTT. This sequence encodes CSVEVRGEKRFF.

This clonotype was seen many times. The chain is built from TRBV28 and TRBJ1-4; unclear D gene. The germline CDR1 and CDR2 sequences are MDHEN and SYDVKM. V lost 1 base, J lost 7 bases, and 7 bases lay in between. The CDR3 runs to 13 residues. The CDR3 DNA is TGTGCCAGCAGTTTATCCGGGTTTGAAAAACTGTTTTTT. This codes for CASSLSGFEKLFF. Supplemented by reference TRBV28 and TRBJ1-4, the full variable domain reads DVKVTQSSRYLVKRTGEKVFLECVQDMDHENMFWYRQDPGLGLRLIYFSYDVKMKEKGDIPEGYSVSREKKERFSLILESASTNQTSMYLCASSLSGFEKLFFGSGTQLSVL.

This clonotype was recorded at least ten times. The chain couples TRBV29-1 to TRBJ2-7; 7 bases are shared with TRBD2. CDR3 length: 13 amino acids. V lost 1 base, J lost 4 bases, and 4 bases stayed unmatched. CDR1 SQVTM and CDR2 ANQGSEA come from the germline V gene. CDR3 sequence (DNA): TGCAGCGTTGAAGGCAAGCGGGGATACGAGCAGTACTTC. It specifies CSVEGKRGYEQYF.

This chain joins TRBV19 and TRBJ2-1; D perhaps matches TRBD1 (5 bases). Deletions cut 3 bases from V and 3 bases from J, with 9 bases between. The CDR3 extends over 14 amino acids. CDR1 LNHDA and CDR2 SQIVND come from the germline V gene (reference sequence). As DNA, the CDR3 is TGTGCCAGTAGTATTTCGGACAACTACAATGAGCAGTTCTTC. Translating gives CASSISDNYNEQFF.

This clonotype was seen only a few times. The rearrangement joins TRBV20-1 to TRBJ2-7, with 7 bases that match TRBD1. Per the germline V gene, CDR1 is DFQATT and CDR2 is SNEGSKA (reference sequence). Trimming took 6 bases from V and 4 from J; bases not matched to a gene: 9. This CDR3 contains 13 residues. The CDR3 loop is CSASPGQIYEQYF. DNA of the CDR3: TGCAGTGCCAGCCCGGGACAGATATACGAGCAGTACTTC.

This clonotype was detected many times. The rearrangement uses TRBV15 and TRBJ2-7; no reliable D call. The CDR3 covers 13 residues. CDR1 LNHNV and CDR2 YYDKDF come from the germline V gene (reference sequence). Between the trimmed V and J ends, which lost 3 bases and 3 bases, there was a span of 9 bases. CDR3 sequence: CATSSADFYEQYF. CDR3 DNA: TGTGCCACCAGCAGTGCAGACTTCTACGAGCAGTACTTC.

This clonotype has a count of ten or more. V gene TRBV20-1 combines with J gene TRBJ2-7; 9 nucleotides agree with TRBD2. The V and J ends lost 0 bases and 3 bases, in that order; junction bases with no gene match: 9. There are 16 residues in the CDR3. Germline V CDR1 and CDR2: DFQATT, SNEGSKA (reference sequence). The CDR3 sequence: CSARELGLAGLYEQYF. The CDR3 bases are TGCAGTGCTAGAGAGCTCGGGCTAGCGGGGCTCTACGAGCAGTACTTC.

Of note for this clonotype: One base away lies a much larger clone, so this may be a sequencing read error. This rearrangement joins TRBV29-1 to TRBJ2-7, with D unresolved. The germline CDR1 and CDR2 sequences are SQVTM and ANQGSEA. This CDR3 region has 14 residues. This CDR3 reads CNVEGFDGSYEQYF. The CDR3 nucleotides are TGCAACGTTGAAGGTTTTGACGGATCCTACGAGCAGTACTTC.

This rearrangement joins TRBV7-2 to TRBJ1-1; possible D gene TRBD1, 6 bases. This CDR3 spans 14 amino acids. CDR1 and CDR2 from the germline V gene are SGHTA and FQGNSA. The V gene lost 1 base and the J gene lost 4 bases, with 10 bases spanning the gap. CDR3 nucleotide sequence: TGTGCCAGCAGCTTAGACTGGGGGCCCACTGAAGCTTTCTTT. Its protein is CASSLDWGPTEAFF.

This clonotype showed up just a few times. J is TRBJ2-1 and V is TRBV24-1, with D possibly matching TRBD1 (6 bases). CDR3 size: 16 residues. The V end lost 3 bases, the J end lost 3 bases, and 14 bases lay between the germline ends. Per germline, CDR1 KGHDR and CDR2 SFDVKD. CDR3 in DNA: TGTGCCACCAGTGATCCAGGACAGAAGGGCTACAATGAGCAGTTCTTC. Amino acids: CATSDPGQKGYNEQFF.

This clonotype was counted ten times or more. This chain joins TRBV6-5 and TRBJ2-3; TRBD2 aligns across 7 bases. Germline CDR1 MNHEY, CDR2 SVGAGI. The CDR3 consists of 15 residues. Trimming took 1 base from V and 2 from J; bases not matched to a gene: 3. Written as DNA, the CDR3 is TGTGCCAGCAGTTACTTTGCGGGGGACACAGATACGCAGTATTTT. Translated: CASSYFAGDTDTQYF.

This clonotype occurred many times. This chain uses TRBV5-1 with TRBJ2-1, with TRBD2 matching over 14 bases. This CDR3 spans 15 amino acids. Trimming took 0 bases from V and 8 from J; bases not matched to a gene: 1. Germline CDR1 and CDR2: SGHRS and YFSETQ. CDR3 in amino acids: CASSLGLAGGHEQFF. CDR3 DNA sequence: TGCGCCAGCAGCTTGGGACTAGCGGGGGGGCATGAGCAGTTCTTC.

Note on this clonotype: With a much larger clone just one base away, this may be a read error. V gene TRBV5-1 combines with J gene TRBJ2-1; D is unresolved. CDR1 and CDR2 from the germline V gene are SGHRS and YFSETQ. The V and J ends lost 0 bases and 7 bases respectively, with 11 bases between them. The CDR3 sequence is 14 residues long. CDR3 DNA sequence: TGCGCCAGCAGCTTGGACGGCGGCCCTAATGAGCAGTTCTTC. It codes for CASSLDGGPNEQFF.

V and J are TRBV20-1 and TRBJ2-7, with 7 bases fitting TRBD1. The DNA matches TRBJ2-4 better at its end, which makes the J call doubtful. Germline V CDR1 and CDR2: DFQATT, SNEGSKA (reference sequence). This CDR3 has 13 amino acids. The CDR3 nucleotides read TGCAGTGCTATCGGACAGGATGGGCACATTCAGTACTTC. Protein: CSAIGQDGHIQYF.

This clonotype showed up just a few times. One junction end does not reproduce the germline sequence, and a read error may be involved. The genes are TRBV12-3 or TRBV12-4 and TRBJ2-1; 8 nucleotides match TRBD2. The CDR3 covers 14 residues. The CDR3 bases are TGTGCCGGCAGTTCGGGGGGGGCCTACAATGAGCAGTTCTTC. Translated: CAGSSGGAYNEQFF.

The gene calls are TRBV20-1 and TRBJ1-1, with D possibly matching TRBD1 (5 bases). Trimming cost V 0 bases and J 5 bases, with 10 bases left between them. The CDR3 sequence is 13 residues long. Per germline, CDR1 DFQATT and CDR2 SNEGSKA (reference sequence). The DNA for the CDR3 is TGCAGTGCTAGAGAGGGGGGTCGGACTGAAGCTTTCTTT. This sequence encodes CSAREGGRTEAFF.

This clonotype was counted only a few times. V gene TRBV20-1 combines with J gene TRBJ1-1, with D unclear. Trimming cost V 1 base and J 3 bases, with 6 bases left between them. There are 12 residues in the CDR3. Germline CDR1 and CDR2: DFQATT and SNEGSKA (reference sequence). Here the CDR3 DNA reads TGCAGTGCTAGAGTCGGCCACACTGAAGCTTTCTTT. It encodes CSARVGHTEAFF.